The 9 T cell receptor beta chains in this list originate from one sample, sequenced in a study of OX40 agonist ivuxolimab in advanced cancers. The protocol was immunoSEQ multiplex PCR, while the TCRdb copy is restricted to in-frame clones and leaves out a portion. The table shows approximately 90,000 clones, with about 88% occurring only once. The sample consisted of CD4+ or CD8+ T cells sorted from blood, taken in a trial of the OX40 agonist ivuxolimab. These receptors originate from an adult with an advanced solid tumor such as melanoma, head and neck, liver or kidney cancer.

This clone has a single count. The CDR3 reads CASNPNTGELFF. In DNA, the CDR3 is TGTGCCAGCAACCCGAACACCGGGGAGCTGTTTTTT. The chain is built from TRBV6-5 and TRBJ2-2; D unclear. Per the germline V gene, CDR1 is MNHEY and CDR2 is SVGAGI. V lost 7 bases, J lost 0 bases, and 3 bases lay in between. This CDR3 comprises 12 residues.

In regard to this clone: Germline is not matched at one junction end, which may reflect a read error. The rearrangement links TRBV5-1 to TRBJ1-1; 11 nucleotides line up with TRBD1. Germline V gives CDR1 SGHRS, CDR2 YFSETQ. The CDR3 runs 12 residues. CDR3 coding DNA: TGCGCCAGCAGCCTGGAGGGACAGGGGGGTTACTTT. Encoded protein: CASSLEGQGGYF.

The chain employs TRBV28 and TRBJ2-4; 9 bases agree with TRBD1. The V gene end was trimmed by 6 bases and the J gene end by 0 bases; junction bases not matched to a gene: 15. Germline CDR1 and CDR2: MDHEN and SYDVKM. This CDR3 is built from 19 residues. The CDR3 nucleotides are TGTGCCAGCAGGGGTGGGACAGGGATTGGGAGGGGAGCCAAAAACATTCAGTACTTC. This encodes CASRGGTGIGRGAKNIQYF.

The rearrangement joins TRBV18 to TRBJ1-1; 10 bases align to TRBD1. From germline, CDR1 is KGHSH and CDR2 LQKENI. The CDR3 consists of 14 residues. J lost 6 bases, V lost 3 bases, and 4 bases had no gene match. The CDR3 region has the DNA TGTGCCAGCTCACCCTCCGGGACAGGGGCTGAAGCTTTCTTT. Its protein product is CASSPSGTGAEAFF.

This clone appeared a single time. This chain connects TRBV7-8 to TRBJ1-2; TRBD1 aligns across 10 bases. Trimming at V came to 0 bases and at J to 4 bases, leaving 8 bases not matched to a gene. The CDR3 loop spans 17 amino acids. Germline V gene sequence: CDR1 SGHVS, CDR2 FQNEAQ. CDR3: CASSLARVGQGSYGYTF. The CDR3 coding sequence is TGTGCCAGCAGCTTAGCAAGGGTGGGACAGGGGAGCTATGGCTACACCTTC.

The gene calls are TRBV19 and TRBJ2-7; 10 nucleotides align to TRBD2. Germline V gene lookup returns CDR1 LNHDA and CDR2 SQIVND (reference sequence). This CDR3 has 15 amino acids. J gave up 7 bases and V 5 bases, and 11 bases lay outside the gene matches. The CDR3 DNA is TGTGCCAGTAGTGACGGACTAGCGGCCTTGAGGGAGCAGTACTTC. Its translation: CASSDGLAALREQYF. The full variable domain, in which reference TRBV19 and TRBJ2-7 provide the parts outside the CDR3, is DGGITQSPKYLFRKEGQNVTLSCEQNLNHDAMYWYRQDPGQGLRLIYYSQIVNDFQKGDIAEGYSVSREKKESFPLTVTSAQKNPTAFYLCASSDGLAALREQYFGPGTRLTVT.

The CDR3 loop reads CAITTGRSYEQYF. The CDR3, as DNA: TGTGCCATTACGACAGGGCGCTCCTACGAGCAGTACTTC. J is TRBJ2-7 and V is TRBV28; 7 bases map to TRBD1. The CDR3 extends over 13 amino acids. J was trimmed by 0 bases and V by 10 bases; bases with no gene match: 6. Germline V CDR1 and CDR2: MDHEN, SYDVKM.

The J gene is TRBJ1-5, the V gene TRBV6-6; no clear D gene. With 0 bases removed from V and 3 bases from J, the gap between germline ends came to 6 bases. The CDR3 contains 14 residues. CDR1 is MNHNY and CDR2 is SVGAGI in the germline V gene (reference sequence). DNA for the CDR3: TGTGCCAGCAGTTACTCCAGTGTCAATCAGCCCCAGCATTTT. Translated: CASSYSSVNQPQHF.

There are a few counts of this clone. The chain joins TRBV19 to TRBJ1-1, with D maybe TRBD1 (5 bases). The CDR3 is made up of 16 amino acids. In germline, CDR1 is LNHDA, CDR2 SQIVND (reference sequence). V lost 5 bases to trimming and J lost 4 bases, with 20 bases between them. The CDR3 DNA reads as TGTGCCAGTAGTGCCGGGGCAAGAGCAGGTGGCACTGAAGCTTTCTTT. Translating gives CASSAGARAGGTEAFF. The variable domain in full, with the rest retrieved from reference TRBV19 and TRBJ1-1, is DGGITQSPKYLFRKEGQNVTLSCEQNLNHDAMYWYRQDPGQGLRLIYYSQIVNDFQKGDIAEGYSVSREKKESFPLTVTSAQKNPTAFYLCASSAGARAGGTEAFFGQGTRLTVV.